One and the same sample provided the 22 T cell receptor beta chains below, sequenced in a study of identical twins' blood T cells. Using its own MiXCR run on the 5' RACE reads, TCRdb lists one record per CDR3 protein. The sample comprises roughly 380,000 distinct CDR3 sequences, around 30% of which are singletons, and roughly 5.5% rests with the top ten. Sequencing was done on a sample of PBMCs. The source is a woman between 18 and 55 years old in good health.

This clonotype was seen at least ten times. V and J are TRBV29-1 and TRBJ1-1; D is undetermined. Germline CDR1 and CDR2: SQVTM and ANQGSEA. This CDR3 region has 13 residues. V lost 5 bases and J 2 bases, leaving 12 bases between the germline ends. This CDR3 is CSVSTAINTEAFF. CDR3 DNA sequence: TGCAGCGTTTCTACAGCAATAAACACTGAAGCTTTCTTT.

This clonotype was seen only a few times. The chain is built from TRBV7-6 and TRBJ2-3; D assignment may be TRBD1 or TRBD2 (5 bases each). In germline, CDR1 is SGHVS, CDR2 FNYEAQ. Trimming shortened V by 5 bases and J by 0 bases, and 15 bases separated the two germline ends. There are 16 residues in the CDR3. The CDR3 DNA reads TGTGCCAGCAGCCCTCTAAGGGGAGTTAGCACAGATACGCAGTATTTT. This sequence encodes CASSPLRGVSTDTQYF.

This chain uses TRBV4-1 with TRBJ2-2; 7 bases are shared with TRBD1. The germline gives CDR1 MGHRA, CDR2 YSYEKL. This CDR3 comprises 16 residues. V lost 3 bases and J lost 4; bases outside the gene matches: 8. Here the CDR3 DNA reads TGCGCCAGCAGCCACGAGCACAGGGGACCCACCGGGGAGCTGTTTTTT. Translating gives CASSHEHRGPTGELFF.

This clonotype showed up just a few times. This CDR3 reads CASSLRGTRADTQYF. In DNA, the CDR3 is TGTGCCAGCAGTTTAAGGGGGACCAGGGCAGATACGCAGTATTTT. V usage is TRBV27 and J usage is TRBJ2-3, with D perhaps matching TRBD1 (6 bases). The CDR3 is 15 residues long. Germline assignment: CDR1 MNHEY and CDR2 SMNVEV (reference sequence). With 2 bases removed from V and 4 bases from J, the gap between germline ends came to 13 bases.

There are a few counts of this clonotype. The chain carries TRBV29-1 and TRBJ1-2; D is undetermined. The CDR3 loop spans 11 amino acids. The V and J ends lost 3 bases and 6 bases respectively, with 8 bases between them. CDR1 and CDR2 (germline): SQVTM, ANQGSEA. The CDR3 DNA is TGCAGCGTTGAGATCCGAGATGGCTACACCTTC. Its translation: CSVEIRDGYTF.

The J gene is TRBJ1-1, the V gene TRBV7-9; D might be TRBD1 (5 bases). The CDR3 has 14 residues. V shed 3 bases and J shed 9 bases, with 17 bases lying between them. Germline CDR1 is SEHNR and CDR2 is FQNEAQ (reference sequence). DNA of the CDR3: TGTGCCAGCAGCTTGCAGGGCCTCGGAAAGAAAGCTTTCTTT. Protein: CASSLQGLGKKAFF.

The rearrangement uses TRBV6-5 and TRBJ2-3, with TRBD1 matching over 8 bases. Trimming cost V 2 bases and J 3 bases; bases outside gene matches: 7. From germline, CDR1 is MNHEY and CDR2 SVGAGI. The CDR3 is made up of 16 amino acids. CDR3 in DNA: TGTGCCAGCAGTTACATAGGACAGGGAGCGACAGATACGCAGTATTTT. Its translation: CASSYIGQGATDTQYF.

A few counts support this clonotype. The chain combines TRBV18 with TRBJ1-2; TRBD1 might be the D (5 bases). The CDR3 is made up of 15 amino acids. Germline values: CDR1 KGHSH, CDR2 LQKENI. V lost 2 bases to trimming and J lost 2 bases, with 12 bases between them. This CDR3 is CASSPETGVNYGYTF. As DNA, the CDR3 is TGTGCCAGCTCACCAGAAACAGGAGTGAACTATGGCTACACCTTC. The whole variable domain, remainder taken from reference TRBV18 and TRBJ1-2, is NAGVMQNPRHLVRRRGQEARLRCSPMKGHSHVYWYRQLPEEGLKFMVYLQKENIIDESGMPKERFSAEFPKEGPSILRIQQVVRGDSAAYFCASSPETGVNYGYTFGSGTRLTVV.

With regard to this clonotype: A much larger clone is a single base away; this may be a read error. In nucleotides, the CDR3 is TGTGCCAGCAGTTTTGAAGGGGGTCACTATGGCTACACCTTC. Translating gives CASSFEGGHYGYTF. This chain links TRBV6-2 or TRBV6-3 with TRBJ1-2; a weak D match, TRBD1 (6 bases). V was shortened by 4 bases and J by 3 bases, with 12 bases between the two germline ends. The CDR3 runs 14 residues. Germline V lookup: CDR1 MNHEY, CDR2 SVGEGT.

This clonotype was detected a few times. This may come from a read error, since a much larger clone is one base off. This chain links TRBV10-3 with TRBJ1-1; a weak D match, TRBD1 (5 bases). This CDR3 comprises 16 residues. Germline CDR1 reads ENHRY; CDR2 reads SYGVKD. CDR3 amino acids: CTISDLKMGTGTEAFF. The CDR3 coding sequence is TGTACCATCAGTGACTTGAAAATGGGGACGGGGACTGAAGCTTTCTTT.

The chain recombines TRBV7-9 with TRBJ1-4, with TRBD1 as a possible D gene (6 bases). This CDR3 region has 15 residues. CDR1 SEHNR and CDR2 FQNEAQ come from the germline V gene (reference sequence). With 2 bases removed from V and 3 bases from J, the gap between germline ends came to 10 bases. Here the CDR3 reads CASSLNTGPNEKLFF. DNA of the CDR3: TGTGCCAGCAGCTTAAACACAGGGCCTAATGAAAAACTGTTTTTT.

This chain joins TRBV4-3 and TRBJ1-5, with D perhaps matching TRBD1 (5 bases). CDR3 length: 15 residues. Per germline, CDR1 LGHNA and CDR2 YSLEER. V gave up 4 bases and J gave up 2 bases, with 12 bases separating them. The CDR3 sequence: CASSLRTGRNQPQHF. The CDR3 nucleotides are TGCGCCAGCAGCCTTCGAACAGGTCGCAATCAGCCCCAGCATTTT.

In this sample, this clonotype turned up a few times. The junction shows a germline mismatch at one end, possibly a read error. The V and J genes are TRBV7-9 and TRBJ2-2; D unresolved. Germline values: CDR1 SEHNR, CDR2 FQNEAQ (reference sequence). The CDR3 spans 13 residues. CDR3 in DNA: TGTGCCGGCAGCTTATACGACACCGGGGAGCTGTTTTTT. The encoded protein is CAGSLYDTGELFF.

The chain employs TRBV29-1 and TRBJ2-1, with D perhaps being TRBD1 or TRBD2 (5 bases each). V was cut by 2 bases and J by 8 bases, with 22 bases left in between. CDR3 length: 16 amino acids. CDR1 is SQVTM, CDR2 ANQGSEA, per germline. The CDR3 DNA reads TGCAGCGTTGAATCGACTCCCCAGACAACGGGACATGAGCAGTTCTTC. Amino acid sequence: CSVESTPQTTGHEQFF.

The chain joins TRBV5-6 to TRBJ1-5; tentative D call: TRBD1 (5 bases). Per the germline V gene, CDR1 is SGHDT and CDR2 is YYEEEE. The V gene lost 1 base and the J gene lost 7 bases, with 15 bases spanning the gap. The length of the CDR3 is 15 residues. This CDR3 is CASSLFGTPRQPQHF. In DNA form, the CDR3 reads TGTGCCAGCAGCTTGTTCGGGACTCCCAGACAGCCCCAGCATTTT.

This clonotype occurred a few times. The chain carries TRBV5-1 and TRBJ1-2, with D uncertain. Germline V gene sequence: CDR1 SGHRS, CDR2 YFSETQ. The CDR3 sequence is 13 residues long. Between the trimmed V and J ends, which lost 0 bases and 6 bases, there was a span of 9 bases. The CDR3 protein is CASSLAGVDGYTF. DNA of the CDR3: TGCGCCAGCAGCTTGGCTGGGGTGGATGGCTACACCTTC.

For this clonotype: Compared with germline, one end of the junction differs, possibly owing to a read error. This sequence joins TRBV18 and TRBJ1-5; D may be TRBD1 (6 bases). Per germline, CDR1 KGHSH and CDR2 LQKENI. The CDR3 spans 13 residues. The CDR3 DNA is TGTGCCAGCTCAAAGGACAGCAATCGGCCCCAGCATTTT. Protein product: CASSKDSNRPQHF.

The chain employs TRBV18 and TRBJ1-5; D is perhaps TRBD1 (5 bases). Germline V gene data show CDR1 as KGHSH and CDR2 as LQKENI. There are 16 residues in the CDR3. Trimming took off 6 bases at V and 2 bases at J, with 17 bases between the two ends. The CDR3 sequence is CASSAGVTGGNQPQHF. As DNA, the CDR3 is TGTGCCAGCTCCGCGGGGGTTACCGGGGGCAATCAGCCCCAGCATTTT.

This clonotype appeared many times. J is TRBJ1-2 and V is TRBV3-1, with TRBD1 as a possible D gene (5 bases). The germline CDR1 and CDR2 sequences are LGHDT and YNNKEL (reference sequence). V lost 1 base, J lost 5 bases, and 11 bases lay in between. The CDR3 totals 14 residues. The CDR3, as DNA: TGTGCCAGCAGCCAAGCGATGGGGGTTTATGGCTACACCTTC. This codes for CASSQAMGVYGYTF. The whole variable domain, remainder taken from reference TRBV3-1 and TRBJ1-2, is DTAVSQTPKYLVTQMGNDKSIKCEQNLGHDTMYWYKQDSKKFLKIMFSYNNKELIINETVPNRFSPKSPDKAHLNLHINSLELGDSAVYFCASSQAMGVYGYTFGSGTRLTVV.

The chain combines TRBV14 with TRBJ1-2, with D possibly being TRBD1 (5 bases). This CDR3 region has 14 residues. Germline CDR1 SGHDN, CDR2 FVKESK. V was shortened by 6 bases and J by 2 bases, with 13 bases between the two germline ends. In nucleotides, the CDR3 is TGTGCCAGCAGTCCGACCGCAGGGAACTATGGCTACACCTTC. It codes for CASSPTAGNYGYTF.

This clonotype was picked up a small number of times. Relative to the germline gene, one junction end is altered; a read error may explain this. The V gene is TRBV6-6, the J gene TRBJ1-5; D might be TRBD1 (5 bases). Looked up from germline, CDR1 is MNHNY and CDR2 is SVGAGI (reference sequence). This CDR3 region has 14 residues. CDR3 protein: CASSHSGLNQPQHF. As DNA, the CDR3 is TGTGCCAGCAGTCACTCGGGACTCAATCAGCCCCAGCATTTT.

V usage is TRBV29-1 and J usage is TRBJ1-3; 7 nucleotides align to TRBD1. V was clipped by 6 bases and J by 14 bases; unmatched bases: 10. CDR3 size: 11 residues. Germline V lookup: CDR1 SQVTM, CDR2 ANQGSEA. The CDR3 sequence: CSVDSGTEVYF. In nucleotides, the CDR3 is TGCAGCGTGGACTCCGGGACAGAGGTATATTTT.